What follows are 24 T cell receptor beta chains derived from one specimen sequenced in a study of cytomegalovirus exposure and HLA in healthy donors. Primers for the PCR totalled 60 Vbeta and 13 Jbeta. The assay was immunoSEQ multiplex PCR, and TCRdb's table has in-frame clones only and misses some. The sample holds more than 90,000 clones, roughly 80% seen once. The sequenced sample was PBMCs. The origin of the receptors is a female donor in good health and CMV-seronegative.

The CDR3 sequence: CASSPGTGGELFF. CDR3 DNA sequence: TGTGCCAGCAGCCCCGGGACAGGCGGGGAGCTGTTTTTT. V and J are TRBV7-6 and TRBJ2-2, with 8 bases fitting TRBD1. Germline values: CDR1 SGHVS, CDR2 FNYEAQ. This CDR3 has 13 amino acids. V lost 5 bases to trimming and J lost 7 bases; unmatched junction nucleotides: 3.

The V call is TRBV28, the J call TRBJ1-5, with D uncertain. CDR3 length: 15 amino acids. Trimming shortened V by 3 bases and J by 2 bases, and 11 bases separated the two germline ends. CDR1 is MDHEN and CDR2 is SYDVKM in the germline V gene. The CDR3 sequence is CASSLEVIGNQPQHF. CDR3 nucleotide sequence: TGTGCCAGCAGTTTGGAGGTCATCGGCAATCAGCCCCAGCATTTT.

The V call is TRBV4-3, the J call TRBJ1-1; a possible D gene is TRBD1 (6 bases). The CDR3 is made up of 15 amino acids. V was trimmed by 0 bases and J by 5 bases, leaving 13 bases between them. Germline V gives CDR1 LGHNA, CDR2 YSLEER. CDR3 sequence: CASSQDSRGGTEAFF. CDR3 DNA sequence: TGCGCCAGCAGCCAAGATTCCAGGGGTGGAACTGAAGCTTTCTTT.

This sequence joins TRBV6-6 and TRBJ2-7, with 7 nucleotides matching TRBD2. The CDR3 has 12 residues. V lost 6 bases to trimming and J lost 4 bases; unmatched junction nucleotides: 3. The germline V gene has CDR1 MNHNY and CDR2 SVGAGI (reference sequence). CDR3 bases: TGTGCCAGCAGGAGCGGGGCATACGAGCAGTACTTC. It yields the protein CASRSGAYEQYF.

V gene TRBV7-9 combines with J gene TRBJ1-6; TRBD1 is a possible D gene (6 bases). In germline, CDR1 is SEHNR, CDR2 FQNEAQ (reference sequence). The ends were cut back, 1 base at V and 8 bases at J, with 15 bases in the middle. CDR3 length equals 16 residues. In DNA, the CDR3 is TGTGCCAGCAGCTTAGAAGGGGGTCGAGGGGATTCACCCCTCCACTTT. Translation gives CASSLEGGRGDSPLHF.

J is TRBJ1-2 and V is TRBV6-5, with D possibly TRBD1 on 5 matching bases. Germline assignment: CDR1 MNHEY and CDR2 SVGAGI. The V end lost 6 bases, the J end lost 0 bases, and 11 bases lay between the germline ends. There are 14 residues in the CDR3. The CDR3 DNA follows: TGTGCCAGCAGGACCCCCAGGGCTAACTATGGCTACACCTTC. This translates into CASRTPRANYGYTF.

CDR3 protein: CASSQGFNEKLFF. CDR3 coding DNA: TGTGCCAGCAGCCAGGGGTTTAATGAAAAACTGTTTTTT. The chain is built from TRBV6-6 and TRBJ1-4, with D perhaps TRBD1 (6 bases). The CDR3 consists of 13 residues. The germline V and J ends were trimmed by 6 bases and 4 bases, with 9 bases remaining between them. Germline values: CDR1 MNHNY, CDR2 SVGAGI (reference sequence).

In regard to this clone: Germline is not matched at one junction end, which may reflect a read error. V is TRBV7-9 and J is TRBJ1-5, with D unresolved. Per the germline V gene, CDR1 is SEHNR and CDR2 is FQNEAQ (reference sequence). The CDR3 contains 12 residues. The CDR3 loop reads CSSSHSDAPQHF. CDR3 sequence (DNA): TGTTCCAGCAGCCATAGCGATGCGCCCCAGCATTTT. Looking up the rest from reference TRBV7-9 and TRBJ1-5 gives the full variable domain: DTGVSQNPRHKITKRGQNVTFRCDPISEHNRLYWYRQTLGQGPEFLTYFQNEAQLEKSRLLSDRFSAERPKGSFSTLEIQRTEQGDSAMYLCSSSHSDAPQHFGDGTRLSIL.

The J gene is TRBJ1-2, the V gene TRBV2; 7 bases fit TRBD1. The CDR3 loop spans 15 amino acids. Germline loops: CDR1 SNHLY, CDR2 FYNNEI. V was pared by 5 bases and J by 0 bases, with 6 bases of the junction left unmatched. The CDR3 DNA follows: TGTGCCAGCAGTTACGACAGGGCTGCTAACTATGGCTACACCTTC. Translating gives CASSYDRAANYGYTF.

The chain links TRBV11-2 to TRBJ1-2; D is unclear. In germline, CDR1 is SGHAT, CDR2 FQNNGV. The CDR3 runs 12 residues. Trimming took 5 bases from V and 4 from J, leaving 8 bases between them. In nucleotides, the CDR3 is TGTGCCAGCAGCCGTGACACCTATGGCTACACCTTC. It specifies CASSRDTYGYTF.

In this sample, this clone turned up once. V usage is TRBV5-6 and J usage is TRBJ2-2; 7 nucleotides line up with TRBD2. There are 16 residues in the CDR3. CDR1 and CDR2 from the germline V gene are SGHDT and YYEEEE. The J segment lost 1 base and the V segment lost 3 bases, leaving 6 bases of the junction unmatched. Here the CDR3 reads CASSSLAEGNTGELFF. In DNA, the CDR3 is TGTGCCAGCAGCTCCCTAGCGGAGGGGAACACCGGGGAGCTGTTTTTT. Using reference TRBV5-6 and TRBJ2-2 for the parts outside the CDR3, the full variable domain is DAGVTQSPTHLIKTRGQQVTLRCSPKSGHDTVSWYQQALGQGPQFIFQYYEEEERQRGNFPDRFSGHQFPNYSSELNVNALLLGDSALYLCASSSLAEGNTGELFFGEGSRLTVL.

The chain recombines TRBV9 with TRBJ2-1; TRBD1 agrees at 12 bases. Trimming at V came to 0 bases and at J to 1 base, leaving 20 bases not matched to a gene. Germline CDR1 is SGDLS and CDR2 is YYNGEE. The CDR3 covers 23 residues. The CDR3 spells CASSVEGTGGVVGRTGSYNEQFF. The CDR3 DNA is TGTGCCAGCAGCGTAGAAGGGACAGGGGGCGTAGTAGGGCGAACAGGGTCCTACAATGAGCAGTTCTTC.

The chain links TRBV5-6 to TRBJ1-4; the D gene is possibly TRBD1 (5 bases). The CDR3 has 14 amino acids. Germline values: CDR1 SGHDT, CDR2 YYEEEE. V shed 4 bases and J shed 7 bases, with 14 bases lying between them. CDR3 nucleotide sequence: TGTGCCAGCAGCGGCGGGGCAGGCGGTGAAAAACTGTTTTTT. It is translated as CASSGGAGGEKLFF.

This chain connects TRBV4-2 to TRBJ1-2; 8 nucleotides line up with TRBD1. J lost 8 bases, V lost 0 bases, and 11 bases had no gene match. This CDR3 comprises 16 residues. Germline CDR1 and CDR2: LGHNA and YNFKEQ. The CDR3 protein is CASSQDIRDRGRGYTF. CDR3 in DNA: TGTGCCAGCAGCCAAGACATAAGAGACAGGGGAAGGGGCTACACCTTC.

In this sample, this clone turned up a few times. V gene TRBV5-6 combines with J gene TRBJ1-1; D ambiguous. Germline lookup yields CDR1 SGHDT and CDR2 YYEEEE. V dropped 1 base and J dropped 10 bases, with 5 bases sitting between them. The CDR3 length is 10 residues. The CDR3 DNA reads TGTGCCAGCAGCTTGCCTAGAGCTTTCTTT. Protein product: CASSLPRAFF.

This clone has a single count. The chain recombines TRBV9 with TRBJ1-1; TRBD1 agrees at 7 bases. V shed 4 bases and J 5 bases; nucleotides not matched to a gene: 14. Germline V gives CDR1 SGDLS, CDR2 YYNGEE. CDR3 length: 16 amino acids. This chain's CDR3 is CASSLEVGGAKTEAFF. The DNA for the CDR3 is TGTGCCAGCAGCCTAGAGGTAGGGGGCGCTAAAACTGAAGCTTTCTTT.

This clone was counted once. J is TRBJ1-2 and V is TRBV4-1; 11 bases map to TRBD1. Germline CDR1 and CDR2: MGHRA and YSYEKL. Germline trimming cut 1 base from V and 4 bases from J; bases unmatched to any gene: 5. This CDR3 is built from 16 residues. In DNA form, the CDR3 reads TGCGCCAGCAGCCAAGGGGACAGGGGGGGCCTCTATGGCTACACCTTC. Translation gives CASSQGDRGGLYGYTF.

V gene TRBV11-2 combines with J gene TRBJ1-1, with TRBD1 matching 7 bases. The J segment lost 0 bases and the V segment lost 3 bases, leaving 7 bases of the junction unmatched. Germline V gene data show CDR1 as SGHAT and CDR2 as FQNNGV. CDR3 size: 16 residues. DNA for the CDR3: TGTGCCAGCAGCTTCACCCCGCAGGGGGTGAACACTGAAGCTTTCTTT. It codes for CASSFTPQGVNTEAFF. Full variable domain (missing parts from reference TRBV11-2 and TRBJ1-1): EAGVAQSPRYKIIEKRQSVAFWCNPISGHATLYWYQQILGQGPKLLIQFQNNGVVDDSQLPKDRFSAERLKGVDSTLKIQPAKLEDSAVYLCASSFTPQGVNTEAFFGQGTRLTVV.

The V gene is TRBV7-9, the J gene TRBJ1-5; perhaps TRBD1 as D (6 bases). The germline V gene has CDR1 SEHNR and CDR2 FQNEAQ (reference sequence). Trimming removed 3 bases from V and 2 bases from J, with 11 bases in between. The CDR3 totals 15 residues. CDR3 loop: CASSLGARGNQPQHF. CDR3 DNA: TGTGCCAGCAGCTTGGGGGCCAGGGGCAATCAGCCCCAGCATTTT. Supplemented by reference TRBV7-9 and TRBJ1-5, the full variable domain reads DTGVSQNPRHKITKRGQNVTFRCDPISEHNRLYWYRQTLGQGPEFLTYFQNEAQLEKSRLLSDRFSAERPKGSFSTLEIQRTEQGDSAMYLCASSLGARGNQPQHFGDGTRLSIL.

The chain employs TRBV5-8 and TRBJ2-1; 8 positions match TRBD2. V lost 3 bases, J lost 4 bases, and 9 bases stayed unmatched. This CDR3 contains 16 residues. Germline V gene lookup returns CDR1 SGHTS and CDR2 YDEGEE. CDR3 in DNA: TGTGCCAGCAGCTCGACCGGGGCGGGGGGTTACAATGAGCAGTTCTTC. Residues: CASSSTGAGGYNEQFF.

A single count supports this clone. The CDR3 sequence: CASSLGTGGVYSNQPQHF. The DNA of the CDR3 is TGTGCCAGCAGCTTAGGAACAGGGGGCGTCTATAGCAATCAGCCCCAGCATTTT. The gene calls are TRBV7-9 and TRBJ1-5; 9 bases are a match to TRBD1. The germline V gene has CDR1 SEHNR and CDR2 FQNEAQ (reference sequence). V lost 1 base to trimming and J lost 0 bases; unmatched junction nucleotides: 7. The CDR3 spans 18 residues.

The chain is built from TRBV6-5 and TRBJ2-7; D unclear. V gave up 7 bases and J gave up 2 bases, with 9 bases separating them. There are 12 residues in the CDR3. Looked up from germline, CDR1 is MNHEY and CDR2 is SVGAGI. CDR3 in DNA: TGTGCCAGCAATATATCCCCCTACGAGCAGTACTTC. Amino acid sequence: CASNISPYEQYF.

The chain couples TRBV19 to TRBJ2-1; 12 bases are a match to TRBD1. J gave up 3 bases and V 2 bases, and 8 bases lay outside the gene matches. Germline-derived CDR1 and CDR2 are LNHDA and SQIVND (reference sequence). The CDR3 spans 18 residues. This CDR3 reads CASSISPGTGGNYNEQFF. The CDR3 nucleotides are TGTGCCAGTAGTATATCTCCCGGGACAGGGGGCAACTACAATGAGCAGTTCTTC.

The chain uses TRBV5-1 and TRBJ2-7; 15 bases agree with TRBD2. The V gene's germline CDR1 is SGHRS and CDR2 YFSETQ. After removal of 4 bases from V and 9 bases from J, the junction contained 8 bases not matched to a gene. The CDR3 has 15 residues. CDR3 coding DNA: TGCGCCAGCAGCCGGACTAGCGGGGGGGTACTAGGGCAGTACTTC. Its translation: CASSRTSGGVLGQYF.